These T cell receptor beta chains were read from a single sample in a study of blood T cell repertoires in COVID-19. Here immunoSEQ multiplex PCR was the method, and the copy in TCRdb shows in-frame clones only, minus some. This table has fewer than 350,000 clones, around 90% appearing once. Sequenced: PBMCs or T cells enriched from blood (not recorded which). All receptors come from a woman aged 30 to 39 who had recovered from COVID-19. The CDR3 runs from the conserved cysteine through the conserved F or W. A D gene is named only where the DNA matches it firmly. Size is stated for part of the rows, as once, few or many counts, or as a class when the clone is expanded.

abundance	v_gene	j_gene	d_gene	CDR3nt	CDR3aa
few	TRBV28	TRBJ2-7	-	TGTGCCAGCAGTTCGGGCAGGGCGCCGACCTACGAGCAGTACTTC	CASSSGRAPTYEQYF
-	TRBV28	TRBJ1-4	-	TGTGCGGAGTCCTCCTCCTCTTCTAATGAAAAACTGTTTTTT	CAESSSSSNEKLFF
-	TRBV6-5	TRBJ2-3	TRBD1	TGTGCCAGCAGTTATTCAGGGGGACAAGGCACAGATACGCAGTATTTT	CASSYSGGQGTDTQYF
-	TRBV2	TRBJ1-1	-	TGTGCCAGCAGTGGGGTGGCCTCAAGGGGGAACACTGAAGCTTTCTTT	CASSGVASRGNTEAFF
-	TRBV21-1	TRBJ1-5	-	TGTGCCAGCAGTAAAGTAAGTGGGGGGATACTGGGTAAGGGCATCAATCAGCCCCAGCATTTT	CASSKVSGGILGKGINQPQHF
-	TRBV5-1	TRBJ2-3	TRBD2	TGCGCCAGCAGCCCCATGCGGGAGGTCATTTTTACAGATACGCAGTATTTT	CASSPMREVIFTDTQYF
-	TRBV5-1	TRBJ2-5	TRBD2	TGCGCCAGCAGCTTGGTCAGCGGGGAAGAGACCCAGTACTTC	CASSLVSGEETQYF
few	TRBV10-3	TRBJ2-7	TRBD1	TGTGCCACCCACCGGGACAGGGCGCGATCGGACGAGCAGTACTTC	CATHRDRARSDEQYF
-	TRBV7-8	TRBJ2-3	-	TGTGCCAGCAGCCGTTACACAGATACGCAGTATTTT	CASSRYTDTQYF
-	TRBV27	TRBJ1-4	TRBD1	TGTGCCAGCAGTTTATCCGGACAGGGAAATGAAAAACTGTTTTTT	CASSLSGQGNEKLFF
-	TRBV7-3	TRBJ2-5	TRBD2	TGTGCCAGCAGCTCGGGACTAGCGGGATCGGAGACCCAGTACTTC	CASSSGLAGSETQYF
-	TRBV15	TRBJ1-6	TRBD1	TGTGCCACCAGCACACAGGGGCTCTCACCCCTCCACTTT	CATSTQGLSPLHF
-	TRBV19	TRBJ2-7	-	TGTGCCAGTAGGACGGGACTCTTCTTGTACGAGCAGTACTTC	CASRTGLFLYEQYF
-	TRBV20-1	TRBJ2-1	-	TGCAGTGCTAGTATCAGCCAGGCCCCTAATGAGCAGTTCTTC	CSASISQAPNEQFF
-	TRBV27	TRBJ1-1	-	TGTGCCAGCAGCCGGACAGTTGAAGCTTTCTTT	CASSRTVEAFF
-	TRBV3-1/TRBV3-2	TRBJ1-1	-	TGTGCCAGCAGCAAGACCCCTGGGGCGTGGGACACTGAAGCTTTCTTT	CASSKTPGAWDTEAFF
few	TRBV27	TRBJ1-6	-	TGTGCCAGCAGTTTACCGGGGGGAGGAAGCTCCTATAATTCACCCCTCCACTTT	CASSLPGGGSSYNSPLHF
-	TRBV6-2/TRBV6-3	TRBJ2-5	TRBD1	TGTGCCAGCAGTTGGATTTCAGGGGGCGCTGAGACCCAGTACTTC	CASSWISGGAETQYF
-	TRBV5-1	TRBJ1-4	TRBD1	TGCGCCAGCAGCCGAGGGACAGCTGCTGAAAAACTGTTTTTT	CASSRGTAAEKLFF
-	TRBV24-1	TRBJ1-3	-	TGTGCCACCAGCGGGGGATCGCAGGGAACGGCTGGAAACACCATATATTTT	CATSGGSQGTAGNTIYF
-	TRBV18	TRBJ2-2	-	TGTGCCAGCTCGAACCTTGGAGGGGGCGCGGACACCGGGGAGCTGTTTTTT	CASSNLGGGADTGELFF
-	TRBV28	TRBJ1-4	-	TGTGCCAGCAGGAGCAATGAAAAACTGTTTTTT	CASRSNEKLFF
-	TRBV7-8	TRBJ1-5	-	TGTGCCAGCAGCTTAGGGGCGCGGGAGTATCAGCCCCAGCATTTT	CASSLGAREYQPQHF
-	TRBV28	TRBJ2-7	TRBD1	TGTGCCAGCAGACGAACCGGGACAGGGTTCGAGCAGTACTTC	CASRRTGTGFEQYF
-	TRBV6-2/TRBV6-3	TRBJ2-3	-	TGTGCCAGCAGCCGAGGCCTTGATAGCACAGATACGCAGTATTTT	CASSRGLDSTDTQYF
-	TRBV4-3	TRBJ2-5	-	TGCGCCAGCAGCCAAGATATAGGGAGCGGCGAGACCCAGTACTTC	CASSQDIGSGETQYF
once	TRBV7-9	TRBJ2-1	-	TGTGCCAGCAGCCCCTTAGCCTATGAGCAGTTCTTC	CASSPLAYEQFF
-	TRBV11-2	TRBJ2-7	TRBD1	TGTGCCAGCAGCTTATTCCGGGACAGATCTCCCTACGAGCAGTACTTC	CASSLFRDRSPYEQYF
-	TRBV5-4	TRBJ2-6	-	TGTGCCAGCAGCTTGAGTCTTAGAACCGGGGCCAACGTCCTGACTTTC	CASSLSLRTGANVLTF
-	TRBV5-1	TRBJ2-7	-	TGCGCCAGCAGCTTCAGGCCGTCTGGTCCGGAGGGCGAGCAGTACTTC	CASSFRPSGPEGEQYF
-	TRBV5-1	TRBJ2-3	-	TGCGCCAGCGCGGCTGATTCGGACAGTTCTAATACGCAGTATTTT	CASAADSDSSNTQYF
-	TRBV6-5	TRBJ1-2	TRBD1	TGTGCCAGCAGACCCACGGACAGGAACTATGGCTACACCTTC	CASRPTDRNYGYTF
once	TRBV28	TRBJ2-7	TRBD1	TGTGCCAGCAGTTCCGGACAGGGCCGGATTTACTACGAGCAGTACTTC	CASSSGQGRIYYEQYF
-	TRBV30	TRBJ2-1	TRBD2	TGTGCCTGGGGCACCCGTGTAGGACTAGGCACGGTCGAGCAGTTCTTC	CAWGTRVGLGTVEQFF
-	TRBV6-5	TRBJ1-2	-	TGTGCCAGCACCCGCAAGGGGTACTATGGCTACACCTTC	CASTRKGYYGYTF
-	TRBV7-9	TRBJ1-1	TRBD1	TGTGCCAGCAGCTCTCAAGGGACAGTAGGGACTGAAGCTTTCTTT	CASSSQGTVGTEAFF
-	TRBV30	TRBJ1-4	-	TGTGCCTGGAATGGACAGCTCTCTAATGAAAAACTGTTTTTT	CAWNGQLSNEKLFF
-	TRBV27	TRBJ1-4	TRBD1	TGTGCCAGCAGGGACAGGGCAACTAATGAAAAACTGTTTTTT	CASRDRATNEKLFF
-	TRBV10-2	TRBJ1-6	-	TGCGCCAGCAGTGAATATCCGTATAATTCACCCCTCCACTTT	CASSEYPYNSPLHF
-	TRBV15	TRBJ1-5	TRBD1	TGTGCCACCAGCAGAGGGACAGGGGGTGATCAGCCCCAGCATTTT	CATSRGTGGDQPQHF
-	TRBV6-5	TRBJ2-2	TRBD2	TGTGCCAGCAGTTACTTGGGAGGGCCGGGCACCGGGGAGCTGTTTTTT	CASSYLGGPGTGELFF
-	TRBV5-6	TRBJ2-7	-	TGTGCCAGCAGCCGTGTCAGTAGCGGTTACGAGCAGTACTTC	CASSRVSSGYEQYF
-	TRBV5-1	TRBJ1-4	TRBD1	TGCGCCAGCAGCTGGACAGGGGATGAAAAACTGTTTTTT	CASSWTGDEKLFF
-	TRBV18	TRBJ2-5	TRBD1	TGTGCCAGCTCACCAAGGACAGGGGGCAAAGAGACCCAGTACTTC	CASSPRTGGKETQYF
-	TRBV14	TRBJ1-2	-	TGTGCCAGCAGCCACCGACAGAACTATGGCTACACCTTC	CASSHRQNYGYTF
-	TRBV27	TRBJ1-1	TRBD1	TGTGCCAGCAGCCCAGAAGGACAGGGTGGGATGAACACTGAAGCTTTCTTT	CASSPEGQGGMNTEAFF
-	TRBV19	TRBJ2-1	-	TGTGCCAGTCAAGGGGTCAGCTCCTACAATGAGCAGTTCTTC	CASQGVSSYNEQFF
once	TRBV7-3	TRBJ1-2	-	TGTGCCAGCAGCCCGGAACCAGCCCGGTCGGGTCCCTATGGCTACACCTTC	CASSPEPARSGPYGYTF
-	TRBV2	TRBJ1-6	-	TGTGCCAGCAGCGGACAAAGCTCCTATAATTCACCCCTCCACTTT	CASSGQSSYNSPLHF
-	TRBV4-3	TRBJ1-3	TRBD1	TGCGCCAGCAGCCAAGGGACAGGGCGAAACACCATATATTTT	CASSQGTGRNTIYF
-	TRBV6-5	TRBJ2-7	-	TGTGCCAGCAGTTACTCCACAGAGAGCTCCTACGAGCAGTACTTC	CASSYSTESSYEQYF
-	TRBV2	TRBJ1-4	-	TGTGCCACCAGACAGAATAATGAAAAACTGTTTTTT	CATRQNNEKLFF
-	TRBV4-1	TRBJ2-4	-	TGCGCCAGCAGCCCATTAGGGGGTAACATTCAGTACTTC	CASSPLGGNIQYF
-	TRBV3-1/TRBV3-2	TRBJ2-5	TRBD1	TGTGCCAGCAGCCAAGATCGGGGACAGGGGGCGCATGAAGAGACCCAGTACTTC	CASSQDRGQGAHEETQYF
-	TRBV27	TRBJ2-5	TRBD2	TGTGCCAGCAGGGTAGGACTAGAACAAGAGACCCAGTACTTC	CASRVGLEQETQYF
-	TRBV7-9	TRBJ2-3	TRBD2	TGTGCCAGCAGCTTAAGTAGCGGGGGGACAGATACGCAGTATTTT	CASSLSSGGTDTQYF
-	TRBV14	TRBJ2-1	-	TGTGCCAGCAGCCTTACCTTGGGGCCCCCCTACAATGAGCAGTTCTTC	CASSLTLGPPYNEQFF
-	TRBV6-2/TRBV6-3	TRBJ2-1	-	TGTGCCAGCAGTTACGTGGACAGCTACAATGAGCAGTTCTTC	CASSYVDSYNEQFF
-	TRBV5-6	TRBJ2-7	-	TGTGCCAGCAGCTTGCGCGCGGGGACCTCCTACGAGCAGTACTTC	CASSLRAGTSYEQYF
many	TRBV4-2	TRBJ2-7	-	TGTGCCAGCAGCCAAGATGGAGCACAGGGCCAAACCTACGAGCAGTACTTC	CASSQDGAQGQTYEQYF